There are many counts of the clone carrying this T cell receptor (beta chain). The entry originates in a study of T cells in Graves' hyperthyroidism and ophthalmopathy. Clinical symptoms, serum thyroxine, TRAb, thyroid ultrasound and orbital computed tomography informed diagnoses. Amplified TCR beta CDR3 regions derived from RNA transcripts. HTBI primers were employed in a first-round RT-PCR of the TCR CDR3. MiXCR, run by TCRdb on the multiplex PCR reads, gives a single entry per CDR3 protein. The sample includes roughly 380,000 distinct CDR3 sequences, under 20% seen only once; the top ten take about 4%. Germline CDR1 SGDLS, CDR2 YYNGEE. The V gene lost 4 bases and the J gene lost 2 bases, with 10 bases spanning the gap. The CDR3 extends over 13 amino acids.

What was sequenced was blood. This receptor was obtained from a woman aged 18-29 years with Graves' hyperthyroidism. The J gene is TRBJ2-7, the V gene TRBV9; D not resolved. The CDR3 DNA is TGTGCCAGCAGCCCCGGAAGCCCCTACGAGCAGTACTTC. Translation gives CASSPGSPYEQYF.